A selection of T cell receptor beta chains follows, all from one sample in a study of blood T cells in healthy people across ages. TCRdb recomputed calls from the 5' RACE reads with MiXCR, one row per CDR3 protein. The data hold roughly 800,000 distinct CDR3 sequences, with approximately 55% observed a single time. Sequencing used blood. These receptor sequences come from a man older than 75 in good health. Each CDR3 is given with its conserved first and last residue. Each record gives: CDR3 length, J gene, V gene, CDR3 protein.

len: 13; j_gene: TRBJ2-7; v_gene: TRBV7-2; CDR3aa: CASRGHPSYEQYF
len: 14; j_gene: .; v_gene: TRBV20-1; CDR3aa: CSARDQGGMNIQYF
len: 13; j_gene: TRBJ2-7; v_gene: TRBV29-1; CDR3aa: CSVELDRAYEQYF
len: 13; j_gene: TRBJ2-3; v_gene: TRBV4-2; CDR3aa: CASGPTPTDTQYF
len: 14; j_gene: TRBJ1-2; v_gene: TRBV27; CDR3aa: CASSADRGRNGYTF
len: 12; j_gene: TRBJ2-1; v_gene: TRBV20-1; CDR3aa: CSARKTSGEQFF
len: 16; j_gene: TRBJ2-7; v_gene: TRBV20-1; CDR3aa: CSAMVQGRRRSYEQYF
len: 15; j_gene: TRBJ1-3; v_gene: TRBV9; CDR3aa: CASSVEGTAGNTIYF
len: 12; j_gene: TRBJ2-1; v_gene: TRBV20-1; CDR3aa: CSATVSYNEQFF
len: 13; j_gene: TRBJ1-2; v_gene: TRBV20-1; CDR3aa: CSAPSGGNYGYTF
len: 15; j_gene: TRBJ2-7; v_gene: TRBV3-1; CDR3aa: CASSPRTDSSYEQYF
len: 12; j_gene: TRBJ2-1; v_gene: TRBV3-1; CDR3aa: CASSQSRQTQFF
len: 16; j_gene: TRBJ2-3; v_gene: TRBV9; CDR3aa: CASSVSGRGFTDTQYF
len: 11; j_gene: TRBJ1-2; v_gene: TRBV29-1; CDR3aa: CSVGDHYGYTF
len: 16; j_gene: TRBJ2-3; v_gene: TRBV21-1; CDR3aa: CASSTPDRRHTDTQYF
len: 14; j_gene: TRBJ1-5; v_gene: TRBV25-1; CDR3aa: CASSGDRGNQPQHF
len: 19; j_gene: .; v_gene: TRBV21-1; CDR3aa: CASSKVIGGRPWGVGEQYF
len: 13; j_gene: TRBJ2-7; v_gene: TRBV3-1; CDR3aa: CASSQEPGREQYF
len: 14; j_gene: TRBJ1-2; v_gene: TRBV29-1; CDR3aa: CSVEDNSSYYGYTF
len: 15; j_gene: TRBJ2-5; v_gene: TRBV6-1; CDR3aa: CASSETQGLIETQYF
len: 13; j_gene: TRBJ2-7; v_gene: TRBV29-1; CDR3aa: CSVVFDRGSEQYF
len: 14; j_gene: TRBJ2-3; v_gene: TRBV20-1; CDR3aa: CSADEAVGTDTQYF
len: 14; j_gene: TRBJ2-1; v_gene: TRBV20-1; CDR3aa: CSASSGISRNEQFF
len: 14; j_gene: TRBJ2-4; v_gene: TRBV27; CDR3aa: CASSLSGLPSIQYF
len: 15; j_gene: TRBJ2-5; v_gene: TRBV6-5; CDR3aa: CASTSGRAPRETQYF
len: 13; j_gene: TRBJ2-7; v_gene: TRBV12-3/TRBV12-4; CDR3aa: CASSVRLGNEQYF
len: 14; j_gene: TRBJ2-3; v_gene: TRBV7-3; CDR3aa: CASSPRLEPDTQYF
len: 13; j_gene: TRBJ2-5; v_gene: TRBV29-1; CDR3aa: CSVDRGVEETQYF
len: 14; j_gene: .; v_gene: TRBV20-1; CDR3aa: CSATGRKRVDEQYF
len: 14; j_gene: TRBJ1-1; v_gene: TRBV9; CDR3aa: CASSDKTVNTEAFF
len: 16; j_gene: TRBJ2-7; v_gene: TRBV4-1; CDR3aa: CASSRIPGQVPDEQYF
len: 16; j_gene: TRBJ2-1; v_gene: TRBV27; CDR3aa: CASKPGLAGGYNEQFF
len: 21; j_gene: TRBJ2-6; v_gene: TRBV12-3/TRBV12-4; CDR3aa: CASSPGLAGAIGATGANVLTF
len: 13; j_gene: TRBJ2-1; v_gene: TRBV12-3/TRBV12-4; CDR3aa: CASSLVEYNEQFF
len: 14; j_gene: TRBJ2-5; v_gene: TRBV13; CDR3aa: CASSLRTGKPEQYF
len: 13; j_gene: .; v_gene: TRBV29-1; CDR3aa: CIVGGNKYNEQYF
len: 14; j_gene: TRBJ1-5; v_gene: TRBV9; CDR3aa: CASSVDWGEEPQHF
len: 13; j_gene: .; v_gene: TRBV5-6; CDR3aa: CASRGQGRSEQYF
len: 16; j_gene: TRBJ2-6; v_gene: TRBV5-1; CDR3aa: CASSFSGSPGANVLTF
len: 16; j_gene: TRBJ2-2; v_gene: TRBV9; CDR3aa: CASSVVPGGYTGELFF
len: 15; j_gene: TRBJ2-5; v_gene: TRBV28; CDR3aa: CASSYWDRKRGTQYF
len: 16; j_gene: TRBJ2-5; v_gene: TRBV15; CDR3aa: CATSSGFLAGEETQYF
len: 14; j_gene: TRBJ2-5; v_gene: TRBV10-3; CDR3aa: CAMRGQGSQETQYF
len: 17; j_gene: TRBJ2-3; v_gene: TRBV20-1; CDR3aa: CSARDLGGLAGEDTQYF
len: 14; j_gene: TRBJ1-5; v_gene: TRBV20-1; CDR3aa: CSASPGGRNQPQHF
len: 13; j_gene: TRBJ1-4; v_gene: TRBV25-1; CDR3aa: CASSAVWDEKLFF
len: 14; j_gene: TRBJ2-4; v_gene: TRBV6-1; CDR3aa: CASSDRGRKNIQYF
len: 16; j_gene: .; v_gene: TRBV6-2/TRBV6-3; CDR3aa: CASSSLGGSGGYEQYF